This TCR beta chain was identified in a study of CD8+ T cells in alopecia areata. Study results and caveats: Mice showed clearer TCR sharing than patients did, a gap that was possibly HLA-related. Normal scalp showed lower clonality than lesional scalp, especially alopecia totalis/universalis. Sequences from scalp samples also cover resident alphabeta T cells of normal skin.

On this clone: Its antigen is unknown.

Germline V gene data show CDR1 as PRHDT and CDR2 as FYEKMQ (reference sequence). The CDR3 sequence is 14 residues long. V lost 3 bases and J 7 bases, leaving 12 bases between the germline ends. Sequencing templates came from extracted RNA that was reverse transcribed into cDNA. Method: immunoSEQ multiplex PCR; TCRdb's copy keeps in-frame clones and lacks some. The table includes 90,000 to 120,000 clones, almost 60% detected once. The genes are TRBV13 and TRBJ1-4; D possibly corresponds to TRBD1 (6 bases). What was sequenced was CD8+ T cells sorted from blood. The receptor was isolated from a human donor in good health. CDR3 in amino acids: CASSFPGAGEKLFF. Here the CDR3 DNA reads TGTGCCAGCAGCTTTCCAGGGGCCGGTGAAAAACTGTTTTTT.